This T cell receptor (beta chain) derives from a study of cytomegalovirus exposure and HLA in healthy donors. Amplification used 60 Vbeta primers and 13 Jbeta primers. Repertoires were generated with immunoSEQ multiplex PCR, while TCRdb's copy carries only in-frame clones and drops some. The sample shows roughly 140,000 clones, approximately 70% of them seen only once. V gave up 4 bases and J gave up 0 bases, with 9 bases separating them. The CDR3 is 15 amino acids. The germline V gene has CDR1 SNHLY and CDR2 FYNNEI. This chain joins TRBV2 and TRBJ1-4, with a tentative D call TRBD1 (6 bases). This clonotype originated in a human donor in good health. The sequencing sample was made of PBMCs. In DNA, the CDR3 is TGTGCCAGCAGTGGCAAGGGGGCAACTAATGAAAAACTGTTTTTT. It specifies CASSGKGATNEKLFF.